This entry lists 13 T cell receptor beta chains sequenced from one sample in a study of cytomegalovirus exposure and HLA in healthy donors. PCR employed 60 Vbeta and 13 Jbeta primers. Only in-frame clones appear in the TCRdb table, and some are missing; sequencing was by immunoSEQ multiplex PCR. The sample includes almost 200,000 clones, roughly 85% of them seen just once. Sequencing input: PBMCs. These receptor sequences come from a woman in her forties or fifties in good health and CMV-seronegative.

CDR3 sequence reads: CASSLGGREPTYEQYF. CDR3 DNA sequence: TGTGCCAGCAGCTTAGGAGGGCGGGAGCCAACCTACGAGCAGTACTTC. V gene TRBV7-2 combines with J gene TRBJ2-7; 7 bases line up with TRBD2. Trimming cost V 1 base and J 2 bases; bases outside gene matches: 8. Germline CDR1 and CDR2: SGHTA and FQGNSA. The CDR3 is 16 amino acids.

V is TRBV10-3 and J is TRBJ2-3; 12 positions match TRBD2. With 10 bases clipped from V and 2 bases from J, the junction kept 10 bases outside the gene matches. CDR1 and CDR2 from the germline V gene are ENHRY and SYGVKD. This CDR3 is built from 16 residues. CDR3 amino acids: CATSSGRAKTTDTQYF. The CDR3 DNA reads TGTGCCACTTCTAGCGGGAGGGCTAAAACCACAGATACGCAGTATTTT.

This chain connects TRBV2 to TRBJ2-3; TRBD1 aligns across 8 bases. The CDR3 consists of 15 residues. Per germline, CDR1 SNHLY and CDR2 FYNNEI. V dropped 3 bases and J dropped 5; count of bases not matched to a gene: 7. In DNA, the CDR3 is TGTGCCAGCAGTGAGGGATCAGGGGGCAAAGATACGCAGTATTTT. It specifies CASSEGSGGKDTQYF.

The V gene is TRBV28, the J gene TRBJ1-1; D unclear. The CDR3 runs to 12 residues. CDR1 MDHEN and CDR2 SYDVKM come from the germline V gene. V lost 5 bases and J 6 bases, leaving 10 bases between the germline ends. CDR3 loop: CASSRFAAEAFF. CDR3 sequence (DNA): TGTGCCAGCAGTCGTTTCGCGGCTGAAGCTTTCTTT.

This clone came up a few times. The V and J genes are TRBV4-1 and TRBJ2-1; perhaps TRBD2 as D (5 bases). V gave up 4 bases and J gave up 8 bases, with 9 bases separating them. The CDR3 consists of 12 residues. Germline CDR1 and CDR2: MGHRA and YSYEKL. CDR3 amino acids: CASSREGHEQFF. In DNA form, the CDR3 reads TGCGCCAGCAGCCGTGAGGGTCATGAGCAGTTCTTC.

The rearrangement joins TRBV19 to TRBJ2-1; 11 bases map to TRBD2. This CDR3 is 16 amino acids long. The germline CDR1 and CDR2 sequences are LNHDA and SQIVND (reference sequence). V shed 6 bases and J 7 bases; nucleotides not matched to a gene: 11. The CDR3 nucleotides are TGTGCCAGTAGGCCAATACTAGCGGGAGACAAGAATGAGCAGTTCTTC. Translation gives CASRPILAGDKNEQFF.

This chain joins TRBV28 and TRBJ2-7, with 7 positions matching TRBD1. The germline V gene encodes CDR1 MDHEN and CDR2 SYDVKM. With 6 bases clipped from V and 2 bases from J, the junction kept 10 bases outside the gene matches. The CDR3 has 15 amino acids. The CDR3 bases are TGTGCCAGCAGCCACGGACAGGCGGAACCCTACGAGCAGTACTTC. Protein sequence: CASSHGQAEPYEQYF.

The CDR3: CASSLALMGARDTQYF. The CDR3 DNA reads TGTGCCAGCAGCTTAGCGCTAATGGGGGCGAGGGATACGCAGTATTTT. The chain combines TRBV7-2 with TRBJ2-3; tentative D call: TRBD1 (6 bases). CDR1 and CDR2 from the germline V gene are SGHTA and FQGNSA. The CDR3 is 16 amino acids. V lost 0 bases to trimming and J lost 6 bases, with 16 bases between them.

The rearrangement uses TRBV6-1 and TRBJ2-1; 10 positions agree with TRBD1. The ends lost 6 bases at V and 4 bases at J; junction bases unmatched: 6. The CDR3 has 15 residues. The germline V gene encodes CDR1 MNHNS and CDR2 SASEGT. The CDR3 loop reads CASRRRTGGYNEQFF. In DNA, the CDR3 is TGTGCCAGCAGGAGAAGGACAGGGGGATACAATGAGCAGTTCTTC.

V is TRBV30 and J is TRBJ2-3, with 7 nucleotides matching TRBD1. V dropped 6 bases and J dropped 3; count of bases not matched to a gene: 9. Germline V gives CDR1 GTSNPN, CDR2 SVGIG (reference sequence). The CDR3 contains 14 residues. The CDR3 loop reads CACGTETLTDTQYF. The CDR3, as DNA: TGTGCCTGCGGGACAGAAACCCTTACAGATACGCAGTATTTT.

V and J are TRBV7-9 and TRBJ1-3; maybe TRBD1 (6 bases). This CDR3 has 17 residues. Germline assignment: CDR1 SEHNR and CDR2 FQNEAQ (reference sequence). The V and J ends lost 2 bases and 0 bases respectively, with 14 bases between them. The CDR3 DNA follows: TGTGCCAGCAGCTTAAACCCAGGGGCTTTCTCTGGAAACACCATATATTTT. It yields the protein CASSLNPGAFSGNTIYF.

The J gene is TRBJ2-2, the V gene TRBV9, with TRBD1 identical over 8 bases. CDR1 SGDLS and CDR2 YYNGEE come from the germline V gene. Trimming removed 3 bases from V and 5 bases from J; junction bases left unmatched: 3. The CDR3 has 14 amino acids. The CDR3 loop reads CASSGWTGTGELFF. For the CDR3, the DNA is TGTGCCAGCAGCGGATGGACAGGGACCGGGGAGCTGTTTTTT. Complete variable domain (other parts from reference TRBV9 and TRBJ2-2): DSGVTQTPKHLITATGQRVTLRCSPRSGDLSVYWYQQSLDQGLQFLIQYYNGEERAKGNILERFSAQQFPDLHSELNLSSLELGDSALYFCASSGWTGTGELFFGEGSRLTVL.

The CDR3 DNA follows: TGTGCCACCAGCAGAGATGGCGGGAGTGGAGAGACCCAGTACTTC. Translated: CATSRDGGSGETQYF. The chain employs TRBV15 and TRBJ2-5, with TRBD2 matching 7 bases. The germline gives CDR1 LNHNV, CDR2 YYDKDF (reference sequence). Unmatched junction bases numbered 5, after V lost 0 bases and J lost 4 bases. The CDR3 is 15 amino acids.